This paragraph reports one TCR beta chain. V lost 4 bases and J lost 5, with 18 bases in between. The CDR3 consists of 16 residues. Germline CDR1 MNHEY, CDR2 SVGEGT. MiXCR, applied by TCRdb to the 5' RACE reads, yields one record per CDR3 protein. The repertoire has over 200,000 distinct CDR3 sequences, around a tenth of them found once; the top ten carry roughly 5%. The data were obtained in a study of identical twins. The J gene is TRBJ2-1, the V gene TRBV6-2 or TRBV6-3, with D perhaps matching TRBD2 (5 bases). The source is a woman aged 18-35 years in good health. The specimen was memory (CD45RO+) T cells sorted from blood. CDR3 in amino acids: CASSSPLGVKDNEQFF. CDR3 nucleotides: TGTGCCAGCAGTTCCCCTCTCGGGGTTAAAGACAATGAGCAGTTCTTC.